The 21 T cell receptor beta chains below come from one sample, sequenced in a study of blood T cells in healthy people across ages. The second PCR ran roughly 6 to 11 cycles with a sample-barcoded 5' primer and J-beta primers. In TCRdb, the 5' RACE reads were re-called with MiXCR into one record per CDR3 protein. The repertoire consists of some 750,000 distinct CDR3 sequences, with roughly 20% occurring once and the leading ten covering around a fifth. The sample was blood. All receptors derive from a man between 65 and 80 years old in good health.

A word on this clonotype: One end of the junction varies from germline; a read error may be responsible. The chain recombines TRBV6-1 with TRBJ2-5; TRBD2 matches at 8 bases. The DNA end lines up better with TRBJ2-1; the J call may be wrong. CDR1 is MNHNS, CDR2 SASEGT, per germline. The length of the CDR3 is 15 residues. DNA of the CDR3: TGTACCAGCAGTGAATCGGTAGCGGGGTTGAATGAGCAGTTCTTC. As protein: CTSSESVAGLNEQFF.

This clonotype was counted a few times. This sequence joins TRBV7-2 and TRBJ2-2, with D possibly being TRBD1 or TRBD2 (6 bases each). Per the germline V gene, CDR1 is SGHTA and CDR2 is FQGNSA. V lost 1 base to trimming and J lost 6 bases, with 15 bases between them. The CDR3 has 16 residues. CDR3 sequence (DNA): TGTGCCAGCAGCTTAGTTGGTGGGGGGCTCGCCGGGGAGCTGTTTTTT. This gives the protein CASSLVGGGLAGELFF.

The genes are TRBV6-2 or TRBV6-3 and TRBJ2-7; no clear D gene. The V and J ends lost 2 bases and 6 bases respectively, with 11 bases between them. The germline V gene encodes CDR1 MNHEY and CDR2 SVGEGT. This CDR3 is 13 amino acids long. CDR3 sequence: CASSYDSRREQYF. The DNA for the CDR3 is TGTGCCAGCAGTTACGACTCCCGGCGCGAGCAGTACTTC.

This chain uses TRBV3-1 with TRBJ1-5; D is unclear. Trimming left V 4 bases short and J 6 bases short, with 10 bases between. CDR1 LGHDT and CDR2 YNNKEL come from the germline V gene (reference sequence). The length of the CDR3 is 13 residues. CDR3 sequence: CASSPGLVQPQHF. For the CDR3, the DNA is TGTGCCAGCAGCCCCGGACTGGTTCAGCCCCAGCATTTT.

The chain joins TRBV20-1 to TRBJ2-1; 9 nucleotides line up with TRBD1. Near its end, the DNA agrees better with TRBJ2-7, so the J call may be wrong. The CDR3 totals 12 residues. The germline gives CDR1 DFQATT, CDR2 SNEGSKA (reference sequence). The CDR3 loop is CSPGTGQYEQYF. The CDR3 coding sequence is TGCAGTCCCGGGACAGGGCAGTACGAGCAGTACTTC.

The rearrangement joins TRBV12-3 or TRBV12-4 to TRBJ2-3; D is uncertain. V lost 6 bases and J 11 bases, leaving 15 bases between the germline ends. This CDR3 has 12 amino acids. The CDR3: CASSPPMPRQYF. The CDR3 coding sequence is TGTGCCAGCAGCCCCCCTATGCCCAGGCAGTATTTT.

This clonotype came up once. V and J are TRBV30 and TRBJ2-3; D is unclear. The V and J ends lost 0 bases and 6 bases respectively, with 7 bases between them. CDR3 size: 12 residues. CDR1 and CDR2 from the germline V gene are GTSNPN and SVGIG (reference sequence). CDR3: CAWSVLGDTQYF. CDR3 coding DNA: TGTGCCTGGAGTGTACTGGGGGATACGCAGTATTTT.

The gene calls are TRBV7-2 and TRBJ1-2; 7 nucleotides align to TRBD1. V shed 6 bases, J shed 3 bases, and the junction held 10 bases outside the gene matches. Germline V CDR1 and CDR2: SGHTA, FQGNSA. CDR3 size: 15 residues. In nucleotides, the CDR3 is TGTGCCAGCAGGCCCCAAACAGGGGCCGACTATGGCTACACCTTC. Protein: CASRPQTGADYGYTF.

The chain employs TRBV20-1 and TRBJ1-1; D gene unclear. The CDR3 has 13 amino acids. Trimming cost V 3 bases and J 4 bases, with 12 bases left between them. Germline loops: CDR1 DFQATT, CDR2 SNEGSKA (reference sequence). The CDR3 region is CSASSEGGTEAFF. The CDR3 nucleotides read TGCAGTGCTAGTTCGGAGGGCGGCACTGAAGCTTTCTTT.

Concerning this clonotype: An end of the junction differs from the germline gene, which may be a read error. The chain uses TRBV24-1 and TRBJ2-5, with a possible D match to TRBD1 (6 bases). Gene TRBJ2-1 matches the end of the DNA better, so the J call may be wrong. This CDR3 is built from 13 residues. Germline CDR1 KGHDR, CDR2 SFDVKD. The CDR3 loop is CATNDLADSKQFF. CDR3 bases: TGTGCCACCAATGATTTGGCGGACAGTAAGCAGTTCTTC.

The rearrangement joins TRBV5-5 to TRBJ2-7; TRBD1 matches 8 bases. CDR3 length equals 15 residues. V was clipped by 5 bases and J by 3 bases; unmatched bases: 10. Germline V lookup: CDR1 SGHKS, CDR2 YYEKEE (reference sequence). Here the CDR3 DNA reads TGTGCCAGCAGGTATGAGACAGGGGTTGACTACGAGCAGTACGTC. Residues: CASRYETGVDYEQYV.

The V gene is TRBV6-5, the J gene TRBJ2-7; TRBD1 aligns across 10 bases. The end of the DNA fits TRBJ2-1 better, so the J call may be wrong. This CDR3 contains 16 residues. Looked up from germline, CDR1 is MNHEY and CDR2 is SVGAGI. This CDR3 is CASSYRTGGVYNEQFF. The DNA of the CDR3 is TGTGCCAGCAGTTACAGGACAGGGGGGGTCTACAATGAGCAGTTCTTC.

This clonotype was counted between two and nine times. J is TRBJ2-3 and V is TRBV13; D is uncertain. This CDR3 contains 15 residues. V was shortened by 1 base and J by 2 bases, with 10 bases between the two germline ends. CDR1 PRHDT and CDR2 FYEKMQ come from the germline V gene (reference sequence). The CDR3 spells CASSLEAAITDTQYF. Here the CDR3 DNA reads TGTGCCAGCAGCTTAGAGGCGGCGATCACAGATACGCAGTATTTT.

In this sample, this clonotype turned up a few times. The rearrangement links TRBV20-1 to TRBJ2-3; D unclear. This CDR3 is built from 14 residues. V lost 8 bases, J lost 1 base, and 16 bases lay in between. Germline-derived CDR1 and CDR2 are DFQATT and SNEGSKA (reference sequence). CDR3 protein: CSYKSGSGTDTQYF. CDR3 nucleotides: TGCAGTTATAAATCGGGTTCCGGCACAGATACGCAGTATTTT.

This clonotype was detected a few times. The CDR3 nucleotides are TGTGCCAGCAACAGGGAAGTCGGCGAGACCCAGTACTTC. Translation gives CASNREVGETQYF. This chain uses TRBV13 with TRBJ2-7; perhaps TRBD1 as D (6 bases). The end of the DNA fits TRBJ2-5 better, so the J call may be wrong. Germline-derived CDR1 and CDR2 are PRHDT and FYEKMQ (reference sequence). This CDR3 is 13 amino acids long.

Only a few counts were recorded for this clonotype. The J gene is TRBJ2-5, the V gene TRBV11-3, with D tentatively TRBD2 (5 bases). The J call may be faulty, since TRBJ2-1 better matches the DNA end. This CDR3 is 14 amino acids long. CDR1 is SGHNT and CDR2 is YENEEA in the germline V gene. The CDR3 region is CASSFIGAAQDQFF. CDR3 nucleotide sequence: TGTGCCAGCAGCTTTATCGGAGCGGCGCAGGATCAGTTCTTC.

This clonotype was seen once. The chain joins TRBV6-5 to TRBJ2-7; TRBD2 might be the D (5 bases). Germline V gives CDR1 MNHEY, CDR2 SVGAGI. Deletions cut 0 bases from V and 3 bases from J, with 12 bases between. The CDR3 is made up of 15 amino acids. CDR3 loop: CASSYSSVTIYEQYV. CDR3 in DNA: TGTGCCAGCAGTTACTCTAGCGTTACAATCTACGAGCAGTACGTC.

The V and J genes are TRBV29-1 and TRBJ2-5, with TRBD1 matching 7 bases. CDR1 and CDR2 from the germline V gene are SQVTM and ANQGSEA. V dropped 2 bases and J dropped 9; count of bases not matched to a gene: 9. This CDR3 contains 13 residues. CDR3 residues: CSVEPAGTVPQYF. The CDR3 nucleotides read TGCAGCGTTGAACCGGCCGGGACAGTACCCCAGTACTTC.

The CDR3 nucleotides are TGTGCCAGCAGTCTTTATAAGGGGATTCTAAATTCACCCCTCCACTTT. It translates to CASSLYKGILNSPLHF. The rearrangement links TRBV28 to TRBJ1-6; TRBD1 might be the D (5 bases). The CDR3 totals 16 residues. V was shortened by 5 bases and J by 7 bases, with 18 bases between the two germline ends. Germline V gives CDR1 MDHEN, CDR2 SYDVKM.

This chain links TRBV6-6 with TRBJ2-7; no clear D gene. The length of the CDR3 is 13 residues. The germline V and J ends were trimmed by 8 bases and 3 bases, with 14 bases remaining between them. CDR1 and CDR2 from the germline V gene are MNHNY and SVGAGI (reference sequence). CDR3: CASRRDSNYEQYV. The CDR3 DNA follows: TGTGCCAGCCGGCGCGACTCGAACTACGAGCAGTACGTC.

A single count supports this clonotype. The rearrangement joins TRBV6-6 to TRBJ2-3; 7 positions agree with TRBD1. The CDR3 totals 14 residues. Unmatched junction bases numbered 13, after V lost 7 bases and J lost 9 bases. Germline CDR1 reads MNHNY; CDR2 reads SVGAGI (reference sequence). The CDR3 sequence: CASTLSGTAGTQYF. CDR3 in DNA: TGTGCCAGCACCTTATCCGGGACAGCAGGCACGCAGTATTTT.